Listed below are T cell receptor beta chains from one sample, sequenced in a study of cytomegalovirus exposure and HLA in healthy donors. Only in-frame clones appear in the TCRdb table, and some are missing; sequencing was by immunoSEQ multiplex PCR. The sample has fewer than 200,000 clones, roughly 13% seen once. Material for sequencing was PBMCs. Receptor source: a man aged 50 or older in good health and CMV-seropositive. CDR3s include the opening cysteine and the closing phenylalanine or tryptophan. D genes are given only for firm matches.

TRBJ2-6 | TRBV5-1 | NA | CASSLEGAVSGANVLTF
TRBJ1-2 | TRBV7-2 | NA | CASSLDLKTYGYTF
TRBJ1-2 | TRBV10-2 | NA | CASSESSSLRGGYTF
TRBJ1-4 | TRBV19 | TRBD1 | CASSMGTVYGEKLFF
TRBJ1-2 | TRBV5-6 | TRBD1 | CASSLILDRGRDGYTF
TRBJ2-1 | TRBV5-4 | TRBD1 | CASSAQGYDNEQFF
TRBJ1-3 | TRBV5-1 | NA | CASSPNAGGNTIYF
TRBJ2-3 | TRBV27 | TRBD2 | CASSLAGGHTDTQYF
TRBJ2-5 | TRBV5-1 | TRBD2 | CASSSGLLAGGAGETQYF
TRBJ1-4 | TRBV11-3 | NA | CASSLLQDEKLFF
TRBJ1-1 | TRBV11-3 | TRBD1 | CASSPPDRGHTEAFF
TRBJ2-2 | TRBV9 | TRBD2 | CASSVGLAMNTGELFF
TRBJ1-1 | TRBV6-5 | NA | CASSLSPGFRTEAFF
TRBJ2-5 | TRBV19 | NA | CASSIGIQETQYF
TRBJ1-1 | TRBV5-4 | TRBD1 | CASSHNRGGTEAFF
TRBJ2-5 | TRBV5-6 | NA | CASSFNLGQRETQYF
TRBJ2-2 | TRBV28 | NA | CASLNGGIDTGELFF
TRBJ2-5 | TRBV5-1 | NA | CASGGRDTQETQYF
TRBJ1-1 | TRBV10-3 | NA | CATRSIQDTEAFF
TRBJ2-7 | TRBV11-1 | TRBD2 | CASSRGGYEQYF
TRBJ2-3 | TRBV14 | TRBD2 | CASSQWTSGPTQYF
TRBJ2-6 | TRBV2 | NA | CASSELSGANVLTF
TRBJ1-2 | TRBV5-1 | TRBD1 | CASSFPRGGDGYTF
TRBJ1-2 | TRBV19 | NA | CATRTGNGYTF
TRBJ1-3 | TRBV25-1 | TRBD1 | CASSEGTADYSGNTIYF
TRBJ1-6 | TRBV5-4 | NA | CASSLRAGVNSPLHF
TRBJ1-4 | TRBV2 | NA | CASTPGGGWANEKLFF
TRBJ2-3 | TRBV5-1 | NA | CASSLESSHTDTQYF
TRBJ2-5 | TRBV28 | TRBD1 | CASSGTGQGEETQYF
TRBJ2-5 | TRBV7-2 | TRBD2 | CASSHGVAGGQETQYF
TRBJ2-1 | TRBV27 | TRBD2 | CASSLAGGLNEQFF
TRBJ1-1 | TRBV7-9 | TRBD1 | CASTLGQGNTEAFF
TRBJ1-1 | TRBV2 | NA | CASRVEMNTEAFF
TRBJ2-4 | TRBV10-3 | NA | CAISEDSPSIQYF
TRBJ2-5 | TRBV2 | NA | CASTQRETYSRQTQYF
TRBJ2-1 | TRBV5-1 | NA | CASSFRGGDEQFF
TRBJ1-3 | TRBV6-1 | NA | CASSEPRGSGNTIYF
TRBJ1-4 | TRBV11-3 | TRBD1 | CASSSTGISEKLFF
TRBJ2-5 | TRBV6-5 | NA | CASRPRRNQETQYF
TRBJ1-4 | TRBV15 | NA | CASSRPGAGEKLFF
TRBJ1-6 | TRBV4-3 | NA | CASSQGTGYNSPLHF
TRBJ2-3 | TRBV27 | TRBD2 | CASSLFLAGQDTQYF
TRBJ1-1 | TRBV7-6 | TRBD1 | CASSLVGQSNTEAFF
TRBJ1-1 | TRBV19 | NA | CASSIAGFTEAFF
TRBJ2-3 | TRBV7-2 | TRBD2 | CASSLAQRGSTDTQYF
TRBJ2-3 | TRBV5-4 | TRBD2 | CASSGRLAGGPDTQYF
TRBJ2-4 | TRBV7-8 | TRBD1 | CASTPRQGAMAKNIQYF
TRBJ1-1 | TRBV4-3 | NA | CASSRTQTTEAFF
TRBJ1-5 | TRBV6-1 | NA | CASSEGRIGWQPQHF
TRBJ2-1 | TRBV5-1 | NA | CASSGTGTPHNEQFF
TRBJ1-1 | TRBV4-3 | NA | CASSHRAGGDTEAFF
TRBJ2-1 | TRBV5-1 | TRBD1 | CASSLDRAGNEQFF
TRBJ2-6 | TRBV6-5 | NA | CASSYGRSGANVLTF
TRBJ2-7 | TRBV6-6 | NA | CASTQLSGRWNF